Below, 24 T cell receptor beta chains from the same sample are listed, as sequenced in a study of CD8 T cells in Susac syndrome (dated 2019 in TCRdb). The library was generated by the immunoSEQ multiplex PCR assay. RNA was extracted using the RNeasy kit, and roughly 0.5 to 1 ug of the RNA was reverse transcribed with random hexamers. Using fastp at Q25 and MiXCR, TCRdb reprocessed the public reads and kept productive beta chains. Entries are consolidated by CDR3 protein sequence, retaining the most common genes and DNA. Across this sample there are approximately 220,000 distinct CDR3 sequences, with over 90% seen only once. Approximately 0.08% of the sample is in the top ten clones. Sequenced material: CD4+ T cells from PBMCs. Receptors were obtained from a human donor with multiple sclerosis.

The chain joins TRBV7-8 to TRBJ2-1; a possible D gene is TRBD1 (6 bases). CDR3 length equals 16 residues. The V gene lost 3 bases and the J gene lost 5 bases, with 17 bases spanning the gap. CDR1 is SGHVS and CDR2 is FQNEAQ in the germline V gene. The CDR3, as DNA: TGTGCCAGCAGCTTTATCGGGGCAGGGGAGAACAATGAGCAGTTCTTC. It codes for CASSFIGAGENNEQFF.

This clonotype was recorded only once. The chain employs TRBV5-1 and TRBJ1-6; no definite D call. The germline V and J ends were trimmed by 3 bases and 7 bases, with 8 bases remaining between them. The CDR3 is 13 amino acids. Germline CDR1 SGHRS, CDR2 YFSETQ. CDR3 protein: CASSWSQNSPLHF. CDR3 nucleotides: TGCGCCAGCAGCTGGAGCCAGAATTCACCCCTCCACTTT.

The V gene is TRBV2, the J gene TRBJ2-2, with D perhaps matching TRBD2 (6 bases). Germline CDR1 SNHLY, CDR2 FYNNEI. This CDR3 contains 14 residues. V dropped 3 bases and J dropped 8 bases, with 13 bases sitting between them. The CDR3 DNA sequence: TGTGCCAGCAGTGAGGGGCTAGCGTCGGGGGAGCTGTTTTTT. Translation gives CASSEGLASGELFF.

The rearrangement uses TRBV11-1 and TRBJ2-2; unclear D gene. The V and J ends lost 2 bases and 5 bases respectively, with 3 bases between them. The germline V gene has CDR1 SGHAT and CDR2 FQDESV (reference sequence). The CDR3 contains 12 residues. CDR3 region: CASSLRTGELFF. The CDR3, as DNA: TGTGCCAGCAGCTTAAGAACCGGGGAGCTGTTTTTT.

This rearrangement joins TRBV5-1 to TRBJ1-1; D is undetermined. Germline V gene data show CDR1 as SGHRS and CDR2 as YFSETQ. V was cut by 1 base and J by 5 bases, with 9 bases left in between. The CDR3 extends over 13 amino acids. This CDR3 is CASSLYAETEAFF. The CDR3 coding sequence is TGCGCCAGCAGCTTGTATGCGGAGACTGAAGCTTTCTTT.

This clonotype has just one count. This chain links TRBV7-8 with TRBJ1-5, with D unclear. Germline CDR1 is SGHVS and CDR2 is FQNEAQ. V was cut by 1 base and J by 3 bases, with 10 bases left in between. This CDR3 region has 15 residues. The CDR3 sequence is CASSLGWTYNQPQHF. The CDR3 DNA reads as TGTGCCAGCAGCTTAGGGTGGACGTACAATCAGCCCCAGCATTTT.

The gene calls are TRBV7-9 and TRBJ2-5; no clear D gene. The CDR3 contains 13 residues. V was cut by 2 bases and J by 5 bases, with 9 bases left in between. Germline-derived CDR1 and CDR2 are SEHNR and FQNEAQ (reference sequence). CDR3 DNA sequence: TGTGCCAGCAGCTTAACGGTCGGGGAGACCCAGTACTTC. Amino acid sequence: CASSLTVGETQYF.

This rearrangement joins TRBV4-1 to TRBJ1-5; 9 nucleotides align to TRBD1. This CDR3 is 18 amino acids long. V shed 4 bases and J 7 bases; nucleotides not matched to a gene: 17. Germline CDR1 and CDR2: MGHRA and YSYEKL. The CDR3 protein is CASSPLRATQGAEQPQHF. CDR3 coding DNA: TGCGCCAGCAGCCCCCTAAGGGCAACACAGGGGGCTGAGCAGCCCCAGCATTTT.

The count of this clonotype is one. The chain employs TRBV29-1 and TRBJ2-1; 7 bases map to TRBD2. CDR1 and CDR2 from the germline V gene are SQVTM and ANQGSEA. Trimming cost V 6 bases and J 10 bases; bases outside gene matches: 15. The CDR3 loop spans 14 amino acids. The CDR3, as DNA: TGCAGCGTGGAGGGACTAATGGGGCTTAACGAGCAGTTCTTC. Its translation is CSVEGLMGLNEQFF.

This clonotype was seen a handful of times. The chain employs TRBV6-5 and TRBJ2-3; D is ambiguous. The V end was cut by 7 bases, the J end by 6 bases, with 8 bases between. The CDR3 contains 11 residues. Germline CDR1 reads MNHEY; CDR2 reads SVGAGI. CDR3 residues: CASNVRDTQYF. Written as DNA, the CDR3 is TGTGCCAGCAATGTCCGTGATACGCAGTATTTT.

The chain recombines TRBV6-6 with TRBJ1-5; 7 nucleotides line up with TRBD1. With 6 bases clipped from V and 3 bases from J, the junction kept 8 bases outside the gene matches. Germline V CDR1 and CDR2: MNHNY, SVGAGI (reference sequence). The CDR3 runs 15 residues. The CDR3 DNA is TGTGCCAGCAGCCGTACAGGGGCCCTCAATCAGCCCCAGCATTTT. Its protein product is CASSRTGALNQPQHF.

The chain recombines TRBV30 with TRBJ1-2, with D uncertain. There are 12 residues in the CDR3. CDR1 GTSNPN and CDR2 SVGIG come from the germline V gene (reference sequence). V was cut by 1 base and J by 8 bases, with 11 bases left in between. The CDR3 spells CAWSASSPGYTF. CDR3 in DNA: TGTGCCTGGAGTGCCTCTTCCCCGGGCTACACCTTC.

The chain combines TRBV7-9 with TRBJ1-5; D gene uncertain. This CDR3 region has 13 residues. CDR1 and CDR2 from the germline V gene are SEHNR and FQNEAQ (reference sequence). Trimming stripped 2 bases from V and 8 bases from J, with 10 bases between. This CDR3 is CASSLMATEPQHF. Written as DNA, the CDR3 is TGTGCCAGCAGCTTAATGGCCACGGAGCCCCAGCATTTT.

This clonotype has a single count. The V gene is TRBV29-1, the J gene TRBJ1-3, with a tentative D call TRBD1 (5 bases). Germline loops: CDR1 SQVTM, CDR2 ANQGSEA. The CDR3 has 15 residues. The germline V and J ends were trimmed by 4 bases and 0 bases, with 13 bases remaining between them. The CDR3 DNA follows: TGCAGCGTTGGGATCGGGGCAACCTCTGGAAACACCATATATTTT. The encoded protein is CSVGIGATSGNTIYF.

The V gene is TRBV2, the J gene TRBJ2-7; TRBD2 matches at 8 bases. Unmatched junction bases numbered 2, after V lost 1 base and J lost 6 bases. Germline V gene sequence: CDR1 SNHLY, CDR2 FYNNEI. The CDR3 sequence is 13 residues long. This CDR3 is CASSEGLAPEQYV. DNA of the CDR3: TGTGCCAGCAGTGAAGGACTAGCGCCCGAGCAGTACGTC.

The CDR3 DNA is TGTGCCTGGAGTGACGTCTCCTACAATGAGCAGTTCTTC. Protein sequence: CAWSDVSYNEQFF. The J gene is TRBJ2-1, the V gene TRBV30; D gene ambiguous. The germline V gene encodes CDR1 GTSNPN and CDR2 SVGIG (reference sequence). Trimming shortened V by 1 base and J by 0 bases, and 4 bases separated the two germline ends. This CDR3 spans 13 amino acids.

The chain couples TRBV3-1 to TRBJ1-1; a weak D match, TRBD1 (6 bases). CDR1 is LGHDT, CDR2 YNNKEL, per germline (reference sequence). The V and J ends lost 0 bases and 2 bases respectively, with 13 bases between them. This CDR3 is built from 16 residues. CDR3 sequence: CASSQDVTGLNTEAFF. CDR3 nucleotide sequence: TGTGCCAGCAGCCAAGATGTGACAGGCCTAAACACTGAAGCTTTCTTT.

DNA for the CDR3: TGTGCCAGGGCGACAGGTCAAGAGACCCAGTACTTC. Encoded protein: CARATGQETQYF. The V call is TRBV2, the J call TRBJ2-5; possible D gene TRBD1, 6 bases. The ends were cut back, 9 bases at V and 2 bases at J, with 10 bases in the middle. The CDR3 sequence is 12 residues long. Germline values: CDR1 SNHLY, CDR2 FYNNEI.

The chain couples TRBV29-1 to TRBJ2-3; D might be TRBD2 (6 bases). CDR1 and CDR2 from the germline V gene are SQVTM and ANQGSEA. The CDR3 is 13 amino acids. Trimming shortened V by 6 bases and J by 4 bases, and 14 bases separated the two germline ends. CDR3 coding DNA: TGCAGCGTGGAGGGAGGAAGGCCAGATACGCAGTATTTT. This gives the protein CSVEGGRPDTQYF.

This sequence joins TRBV20-1 and TRBJ1-2; D call uncertain. The CDR3 sequence is 12 residues long. Germline CDR1 DFQATT, CDR2 SNEGSKA (reference sequence). V shed 6 bases and J shed 8 bases, with 16 bases lying between them. CDR3 DNA: TGCAGTGCCACTGGGTCCCCCCTAGGCTACACCTTC. This codes for CSATGSPLGYTF.

The chain joins TRBV20-1 to TRBJ2-3; D remains unclear. With 4 bases removed from V and 5 bases from J, the gap between germline ends came to 13 bases. The CDR3 length is 13 residues. CDR1 and CDR2 from the germline V gene are DFQATT and SNEGSKA (reference sequence). CDR3 coding DNA: TGCAGTGCTAAAACTCGTCCTGGAGATACGCAGTATTTT. It is translated as CSAKTRPGDTQYF.

The V and J genes are TRBV20-1 and TRBJ2-7; 8 nucleotides match TRBD1. CDR1 DFQATT and CDR2 SNEGSKA come from the germline V gene (reference sequence). Losses at the gene ends were 5 bases for V and 0 bases for J; bases not matched to a gene: 3. This CDR3 comprises 13 residues. The CDR3, as DNA: TGCAGTGCTGGACAGGGAAGCTCCTACGAGCAGTACTTC. This gives the protein CSAGQGSSYEQYF.

This clonotype has a single count. The chain couples TRBV6-6 to TRBJ1-1, with TRBD1 identical over 7 bases. V was clipped by 5 bases and J by 6 bases; unmatched bases: 6. The CDR3 spans 13 residues. Germline CDR1 MNHNY, CDR2 SVGAGI (reference sequence). The CDR3 is CASSTTGDSEAFF. The CDR3 DNA follows: TGTGCCAGCAGTACTACAGGGGATTCTGAAGCTTTCTTT.

This chain links TRBV12-3 or TRBV12-4 with TRBJ2-3; perhaps TRBD2 as D (5 bases). This CDR3 spans 14 amino acids. V dropped 6 bases and J dropped 6 bases, with 16 bases sitting between them. The CDR3 region is CASSSPTRGDTQYF. CDR3 coding DNA: TGTGCCAGCAGCTCTCCGACCAGAGGGGATACGCAGTATTTT.